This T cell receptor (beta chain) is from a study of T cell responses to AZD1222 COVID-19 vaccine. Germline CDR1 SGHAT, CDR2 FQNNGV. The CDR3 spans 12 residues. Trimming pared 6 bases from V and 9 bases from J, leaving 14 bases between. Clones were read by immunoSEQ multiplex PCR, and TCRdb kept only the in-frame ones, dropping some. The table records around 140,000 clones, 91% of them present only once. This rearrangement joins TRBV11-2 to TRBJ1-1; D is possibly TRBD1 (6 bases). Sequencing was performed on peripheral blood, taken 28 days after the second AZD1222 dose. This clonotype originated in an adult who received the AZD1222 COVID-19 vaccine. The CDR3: CASSHARDKAFF. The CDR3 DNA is TGTGCCAGCAGTCATGCCCGGGACAAAGCTTTCTTT. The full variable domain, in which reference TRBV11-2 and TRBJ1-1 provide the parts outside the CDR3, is EAGVAQSPRYKIIEKRQSVAFWCNPISGHATLYWYQQILGQGPKLLIQFQNNGVVDDSQLPKDRFSAERLKGVDSTLKIQPAKLEDSAVYLCASSHARDKAFFGQGTRLTVV.